Listed below are T cell receptor beta chains from one sample, sequenced in a study of CD8 T cells in ankylosing spondylitis. TCRdb recomputed calls from the 5' RACE reads with MiXCR, one row per CDR3 protein. This table holds approximately 150,000 distinct CDR3 sequences, just over 9.5% found once. What was sequenced was blood, either unsorted or a sorted T cell fraction (not recorded which). These receptors all come from a female donor with ankylosing spondylitis or in good health (not recorded which). The conserved cysteine and the conserved F or W are not part of the CDR3 here. Each record gives: V gene, D gene, J gene, CDR3 protein. The D gene is left open where the match is weak.

TRBV7-9	TRBD1	TRBJ2-1	ASSLGQGAWYEQF
TRBV20-1	TRBD1	TRBJ1-1	SADRDHTEAF
TRBV9	NA	TRBJ1-6	ASSPPTGMNSPLH
TRBV9	TRBD2	TRBJ2-3	ASSSQRDTDTQY
TRBV10-3	TRBD2	TRBJ2-1	AISESFRGSIEQF
TRBV4-3	TRBD1	TRBJ2-7	ASSPGPDRGFYEQY
TRBV7-6	TRBD1	TRBJ2-1	ASSLVPGQGYNEQF
TRBV4-1	NA	TRBJ2-7	ASSQGPASGAEQY
TRBV4-2	TRBD2	TRBJ2-7	ASSVGTSGTYEQY
TRBV10-3	TRBD2	TRBJ2-7	AISEGRTSGTYEQY
TRBV10-3	NA	TRBJ2-1	AISVDLNEQF
TRBV5-6	NA	TRBJ2-1	ASSLGPGAYNEQF
TRBV9	NA	TRBJ2-3	ASSATTGQKRDTQY
TRBV12-3/TRBV12-4	NA	TRBJ1-3	ASHDNTIY
TRBV11-1	TRBD1	TRBJ2-2	ASSLARRTGSNTGELF
TRBV24-1	NA	TRBJ2-3	ATSSAYTDTQY
TRBV14	NA	TRBJ1-1	ASSPTRHLNTEAF
TRBV10-3	NA	TRBJ1-2	AISYTYGYT
TRBV20-1	NA	TRBJ2-1	SARDMVGDEQF
TRBV6-2/TRBV6-3	TRBD2	TRBJ2-3	ASSYPTSGRAGRTDTQY
TRBV6-5	NA	TRBJ1-5	ASSYSTDQPQH
TRBV5-1	NA	TRBJ2-3	ASSADADTQY
TRBV7-3	NA	TRBJ1-1	ASSPKQGMNTEAF
TRBV2	NA	TRBJ1-2	ASSRAGAGGYGYT
TRBV2	NA	TRBJ2-3	ASPQPNTQY
TRBV6-2/TRBV6-3	NA	TRBJ2-6	ASSSRGANVLT
TRBV20-1	NA	TRBJ2-7	SASSGSGDRTYEQY
TRBV9	NA	TRBJ2-2	ASSGRGYTGELF
TRBV12-3/TRBV12-4	NA	TRBJ2-1	ASSFSGRTNEQF
TRBV9	NA	TRBJ2-7	ASSLRVGYEQY
TRBV12-3/TRBV12-4	NA	TRBJ2-4	ASSFVTGIQY
TRBV6-5	TRBD1	TRBJ2-7	ASSYNRGRSYEQY
TRBV20-1	NA	TRBJ1-4	SASRASNPNEKLF
TRBV12-3/TRBV12-4	NA	TRBJ1-3	ASRPTPGTIY
TRBV29-1	NA	TRBJ2-1	SVADYNEQF
TRBV2	TRBD1	TRBJ1-1	ASIGTENTEAF
TRBV11-2	NA	TRBJ2-7	ASSSFEQY
TRBV20-1	NA	TRBJ2-7	SASPREVPYEQY
TRBV6-5	TRBD1	TRBJ1-1	ASSYSPDRGPTEAF
TRBV7-9	NA	TRBJ2-7	ASSLVGSQDEQY
TRBV7-9	NA	TRBJ1-1	ASSLKITEAF
TRBV11-2	NA	TRBJ2-5	ASSSYPTNLGETQY
TRBV5-6	TRBD2	TRBJ2-1	AISFRTSWSSYNEQF